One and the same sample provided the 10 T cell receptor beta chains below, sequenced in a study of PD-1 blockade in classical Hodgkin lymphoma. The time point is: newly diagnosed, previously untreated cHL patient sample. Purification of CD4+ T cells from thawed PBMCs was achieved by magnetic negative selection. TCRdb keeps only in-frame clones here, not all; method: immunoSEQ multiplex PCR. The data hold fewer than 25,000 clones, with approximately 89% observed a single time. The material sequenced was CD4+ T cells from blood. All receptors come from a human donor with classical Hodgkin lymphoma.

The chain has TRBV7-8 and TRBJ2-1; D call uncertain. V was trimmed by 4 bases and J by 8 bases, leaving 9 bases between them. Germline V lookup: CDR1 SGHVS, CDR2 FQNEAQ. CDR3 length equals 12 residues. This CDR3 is CASSSKWDEQFF. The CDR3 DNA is TGTGCCAGCAGCTCGAAGTGGGATGAGCAGTTCTTC. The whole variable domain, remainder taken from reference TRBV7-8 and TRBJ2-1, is GAGVSQSPRYKVAKRGQDVALRCDPISGHVSLFWYQQALGQGPEFLTYFQNEAQLDKSGLPSDRFFAERPEGSVSTLKIQRTQQEDSAVYLCASSSKWDEQFFGPGTRLTVL.

CDR3 in amino acids: CASRPQGWNTEAFF. The CDR3 region has the DNA TGTGCCAGCAGACCACAGGGGTGGAACACTGAAGCTTTCTTT. J is TRBJ1-1 and V is TRBV6-6, with 7 bases matching TRBD1. J gave up 1 base and V 6 bases, and 5 bases lay outside the gene matches. The CDR3 has 14 residues. CDR1 is MNHNY and CDR2 is SVGAGI in the germline V gene (reference sequence).

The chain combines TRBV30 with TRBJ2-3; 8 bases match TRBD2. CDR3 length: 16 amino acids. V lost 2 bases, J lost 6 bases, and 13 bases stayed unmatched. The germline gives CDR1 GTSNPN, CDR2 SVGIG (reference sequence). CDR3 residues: CAWSLIPGREGDTQYF. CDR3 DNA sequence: TGTGCCTGGAGTCTTATTCCCGGGAGGGAAGGGGATACGCAGTATTTT.

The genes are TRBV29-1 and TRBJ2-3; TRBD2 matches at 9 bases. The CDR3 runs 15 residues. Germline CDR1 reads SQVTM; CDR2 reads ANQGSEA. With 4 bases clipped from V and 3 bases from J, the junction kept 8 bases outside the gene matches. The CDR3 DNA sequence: TGCAGCGTTGTACCTAGCGGGATGGGTACAGATACGCAGTATTTT. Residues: CSVVPSGMGTDTQYF.

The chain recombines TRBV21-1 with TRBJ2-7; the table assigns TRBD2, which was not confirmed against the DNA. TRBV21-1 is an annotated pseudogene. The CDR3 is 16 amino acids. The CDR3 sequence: CASSPRTSGRAYEQYF. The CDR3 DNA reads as TGTGCCAGCAGCCCACGGACTAGCGGGAGAGCGTACGAGCAGTACTTC.

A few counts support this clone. The CDR3 region has the DNA TGTGCCTGGAGTGTCGGGCTGAACACTGAAGCTTTCTTT. This encodes CAWSVGLNTEAFF. The V and J genes are TRBV30 and TRBJ1-1; D is unresolved. CDR1 and CDR2 (germline): GTSNPN, SVGIG (reference sequence). Trimming stripped 0 bases from V and 0 bases from J, with 5 bases between. CDR3 length equals 13 residues.

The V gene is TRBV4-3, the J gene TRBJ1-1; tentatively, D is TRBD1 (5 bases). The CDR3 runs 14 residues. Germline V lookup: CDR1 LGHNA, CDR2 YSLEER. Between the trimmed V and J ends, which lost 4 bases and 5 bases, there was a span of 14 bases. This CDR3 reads CASSLNPRVTEAFF. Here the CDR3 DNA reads TGCGCCAGCAGCCTAAACCCCAGGGTGACTGAAGCTTTCTTT.

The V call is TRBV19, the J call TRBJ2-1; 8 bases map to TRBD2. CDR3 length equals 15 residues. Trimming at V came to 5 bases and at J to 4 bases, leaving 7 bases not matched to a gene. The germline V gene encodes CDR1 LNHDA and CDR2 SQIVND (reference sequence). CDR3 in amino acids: CASSRLGGGYNEQFF. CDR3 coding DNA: TGTGCCAGTAGTCGGCTTGGCGGGGGGTACAATGAGCAGTTCTTC. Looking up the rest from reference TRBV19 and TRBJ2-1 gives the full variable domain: DGGITQSPKYLFRKEGQNVTLSCEQNLNHDAMYWYRQDPGQGLRLIYYSQIVNDFQKGDIAEGYSVSREKKESFPLTVTSAQKNPTAFYLCASSRLGGGYNEQFFGPGTRLTVL.

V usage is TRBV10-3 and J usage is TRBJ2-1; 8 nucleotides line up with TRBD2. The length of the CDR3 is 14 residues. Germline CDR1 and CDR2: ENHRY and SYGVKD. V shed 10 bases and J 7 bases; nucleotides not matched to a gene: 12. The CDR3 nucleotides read TGTGCCACCCGGATCCGGGAGGGTGATAATGAGCAGTTCTTC. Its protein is CATRIREGDNEQFF.

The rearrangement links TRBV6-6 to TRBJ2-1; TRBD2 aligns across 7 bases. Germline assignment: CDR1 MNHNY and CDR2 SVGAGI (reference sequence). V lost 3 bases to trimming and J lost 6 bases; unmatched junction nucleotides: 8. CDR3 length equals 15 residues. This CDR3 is CASSYIASGTNEQFF. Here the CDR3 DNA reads TGTGCCAGCAGTTATATCGCTAGCGGTACCAATGAGCAGTTCTTC.